This is a list of T cell receptor beta chains from one sample in a study of a mutant IDH1 vaccine in newly diagnosed glioma. This table comes from immunoSEQ multiplex PCR, and its TCRdb copy is limited to in-frame clones, with some not included. Of around 62,000 clones listed, about 89% are singletons. These receptors have no identified antigens. Specimen: PBMCs, collected from a glioma patient whose treatment included an IDH1 peptide vaccine. Every receptor here comes from a middle-aged man with glioma. Both conserved end residues are part of each CDR3. The order of the fields is V gene, D gene, CDR3 length, J gene, clone size, CDR3 DNA, CDR3 protein. A D gene is named only where the DNA matches it firmly. The listing skips clone size in some rows; elsewhere it reads once, few, many or a size class.

TRBV19,TRBD1,13,TRBJ1-1,.,TGTGCCAGTCGCTCGACAGGGGAAACTGAAGCTTTCTTT,CASRSTGETEAFF
TRBV5-1,.,11,TRBJ1-1,few,TGCGCCAGCAGCTTGGGACATACGGCTTTCTTT,CASSLGHTAFF
TRBV7-2,TRBD1,15,TRBJ1-2,.,TGTGCCAGCAGCTTAGTTACAGGGGATTGGTATGGCTACACCTTC,CASSLVTGDWYGYTF
TRBV28,.,13,TRBJ2-7,.,TGTGCCAGCAGTTTACAAGGGCTCTACGAGCAGTACTTC,CASSLQGLYEQYF
TRBV14,.,14,TRBJ2-3,once,TGTGCCAGCAGCCCGAGGGGTACGCGGGCTACGCAGTATTTT,CASSPRGTRATQYF
TRBV19,.,15,TRBJ1-1,once,TGTGCCAGTAGTTACGTCCGGGCTATGAACACTGAAGCTTTCTTT,CASSYVRAMNTEAFF
TRBV11-2,.,18,TRBJ2-3,.,TGTGCCAGCAGCCCCTCCCGAGGTGAGGGGGTCCGCACAGATACGCAGTATTTT,CASSPSRGEGVRTDTQYF
TRBV29-1,.,13,TRBJ2-3,.,TGCAGCGTTGAACGGCAGGGGTCCGATACGCAGTATTTT,CSVERQGSDTQYF
TRBV5-6,.,14,TRBJ1-1,.,TGTGCCAGCAGCCGAAACAGGGTCGGGACTGAAGCTTTCTTT,CASSRNRVGTEAFF
TRBV5-1,TRBD1,15,TRBJ2-3,.,TGCGCCAGCAGCTTCGAGGGAACAGGGGCAGATACGCAGTATTTT,CASSFEGTGADTQYF
TRBV11-3,TRBD2,18,TRBJ2-2,.,TGTGCCAGCAGCTATGTGGGACTAGCGGGAGCTCCCACCGGGGAGCTGTTTTTT,CASSYVGLAGAPTGELFF
TRBV7-2,.,16,TRBJ1-3,.,TGTGCCAGCAGCCTTACCGGACAGACCTCTGGAAACACCATATATTTT,CASSLTGQTSGNTIYF
TRBV9,.,15,TRBJ2-1,.,TGTGCCAGCAGCGTTACTGAAAGCTCCTACAATGAGCAGTTCTTC,CASSVTESSYNEQFF
TRBV29-1,TRBD2,13,TRBJ2-1,.,TGCAGCGTTCGACTAGCGGGAGCGAGGGAGCAGTTCTTC,CSVRLAGAREQFF
TRBV6-1,TRBD2,14,TRBJ2-1,.,TGTGCCAGCAGGCCCACGACTAGCGGCAATGAGCAGTTCTTC,CASRPTTSGNEQFF
TRBV10-3,.,16,TRBJ1-6,.,TGTGCCAGCTCCCTCAGGGAGGAATCCTATAATTCACCCCTCCACTTT,CASSLREESYNSPLHF
TRBV30,.,13,TRBJ1-2,.,TGTGCCTCCCATAGAGCCAAAGACTATGGCTACACCTTC,CASHRAKDYGYTF
TRBV4-1,TRBD1,16,TRBJ1-1,.,TGCGCCAGCAGCCAAGTCTCCAGGGGGGGGAACACTGAAGCTTTCTTT,CASSQVSRGGNTEAFF
TRBV9,.,15,TRBJ2-3,.,TGTGCCAGCAGCGTCGGGACAATCAGCACAGATACGCAGTATTTT,CASSVGTISTDTQYF
TRBV11-2,TRBD1,16,TRBJ2-5,.,TGTGCCAGCAGCTTAGATCGGTCAGGGGGCCAGGAGACCCAGTACTTC,CASSLDRSGGQETQYF
TRBV28,.,15,TRBJ1-3,.,TGTGCCAGCAGTTTGTCTCCCAGCTCTGGAAACACCATATATTTT,CASSLSPSSGNTIYF
TRBV28,.,18,TRBJ2-4,once,TGTGCCAGCACCTCAATCCGGTGGGGGCTCAGGGGGGAAAACATTCAGTACTTC,CASTSIRWGLRGENIQYF
TRBV10-3,TRBD1,16,TRBJ2-1,.,TGTGCCATCAGTGAGTCGTCGCAGGGGGCAAGGGTCGAGCAGTTCTTC,CAISESSQGARVEQFF
TRBV6-5,TRBD1,14,TRBJ1-5,.,TGTGCCAGCAGTTACCCCCCTAACAGGGGGCCCCAGCATTTT,CASSYPPNRGPQHF
TRBV4-3,.,16,TRBJ2-1,once,TGCGCCAGCAGCCAAGATCGACTAGTTCGCTACAATGAGCAGTTCTTC,CASSQDRLVRYNEQFF
TRBV5-4,.,15,TRBJ2-7,.,TGTGCCAGCAGCTTGGGGCCAGGGACAAGTTACGAGCAGTACTTC,CASSLGPGTSYEQYF
TRBV6-1,.,15,TRBJ1-1,.,TGTGCCAGCAGTGAAAGATATGGTGAGAACACTGAAGCTTTCTTT,CASSERYGENTEAFF
TRBV5-4,TRBD2,14,TRBJ2-1,.,TGTGCCAGCAGTGGGACTAGCGGGGAGGATGAGCAGTTCTTC,CASSGTSGEDEQFF
TRBV9,TRBD2,15,TRBJ2-7,.,TGTGCCAGCAGCGCCGGGACTAGCGCTTTATACGAGCAGTACTTC,CASSAGTSALYEQYF
TRBV2,.,15,TRBJ1-6,.,TGTGCCACGAAGGGGCGGCGCGATAATAATTCACCCCTCCACTTT,CATKGRRDNNSPLHF
TRBV15,TRBD1,15,TRBJ1-1,once,TGTGCCACCACCCGGGACAGGGCATTGAGGACTGAAGCTTTCTTT,CATTRDRALRTEAFF
TRBV28,.,15,TRBJ1-1,.,TGTGCCAGCAGCCGAAGTACGCGGGAGAACACTGAAGCTTTCTTT,CASSRSTRENTEAFF
TRBV6-1,.,14,TRBJ1-3,.,TGTGCCAGCAGAGTACAGCACTCTGGAAACACCATATATTTT,CASRVQHSGNTIYF
TRBV7-2,TRBD2,16,TRBJ2-1,.,TGTGCCAGCAGCCCAGGGACTAGCGGACATTCGGATGAGCAGTTCTTC,CASSPGTSGHSDEQFF
TRBV30,TRBD2,14,TRBJ2-1,.,TGTGCCTGGAGAGCCGGGACTAGGACCGGTGAGCAGTTCTTC,CAWRAGTRTGEQFF
TRBV5-6,.,15,TRBJ1-2,.,TGTGCCAGCAGCTTGGGGGGTTTCCTTAACTATGGCTACACCTTC,CASSLGGFLNYGYTF
TRBV11-3,.,11,TRBJ2-5,.,TGTGCCAGCAGCAACCAAGAGACCCAGTACTTC,CASSNQETQYF
TRBV6-5,.,15,TRBJ1-1,.,TGTGCCAGCAGTTACTCTACAGTGCCAAACACTGAAGCTTTCTTT,CASSYSTVPNTEAFF
TRBV7-9,.,16,TRBJ1-3,.,TGTGCCAGCAGCTTAGGATCAGGAACCTCTGGAAACACCATATATTTT,CASSLGSGTSGNTIYF
TRBV27,TRBD1,14,TRBJ1-1,.,TGTGCCAGCAGTTTGTATCAGGGGGTCACTGAAGCTTTCTTT,CASSLYQGVTEAFF
TRBV19,TRBD1,14,TRBJ1-6,.,TGTGCCAGTACAACCGGGACAGCGAATTCACCCCTCCACTTT,CASTTGTANSPLHF